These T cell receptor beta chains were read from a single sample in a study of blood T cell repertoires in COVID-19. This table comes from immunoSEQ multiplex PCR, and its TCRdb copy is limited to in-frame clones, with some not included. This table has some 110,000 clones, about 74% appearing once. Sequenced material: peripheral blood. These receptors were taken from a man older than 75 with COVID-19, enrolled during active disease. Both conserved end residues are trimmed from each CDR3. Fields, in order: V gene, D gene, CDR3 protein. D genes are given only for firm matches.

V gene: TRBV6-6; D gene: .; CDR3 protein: ASSPGGNQPQH
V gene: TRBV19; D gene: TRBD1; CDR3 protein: ASSILPGGQGTEQY
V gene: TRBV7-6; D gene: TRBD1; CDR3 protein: ASSLNQGAGKTQY
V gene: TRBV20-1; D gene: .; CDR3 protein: SAGHRDPQY
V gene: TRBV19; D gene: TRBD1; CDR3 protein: ASSIDRGREQF
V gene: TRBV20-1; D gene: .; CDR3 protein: SAYRPAGLF
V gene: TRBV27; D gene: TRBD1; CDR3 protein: ASSPAPGQGWEKLF
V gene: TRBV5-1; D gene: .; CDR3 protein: ASSSSGSRLAYEQY
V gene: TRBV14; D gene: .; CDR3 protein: ASSQGHLARRETQY
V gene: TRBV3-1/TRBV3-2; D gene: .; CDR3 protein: ASSQVGGRWTGELF
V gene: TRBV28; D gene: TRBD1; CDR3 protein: ASSFPGQGNDGYT
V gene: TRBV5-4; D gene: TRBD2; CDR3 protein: ASSLGGRATNTGELF
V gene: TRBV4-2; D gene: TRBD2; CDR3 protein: ASSQSGGGNEQF
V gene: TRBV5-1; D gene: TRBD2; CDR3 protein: ASRTTSGTTYEQY
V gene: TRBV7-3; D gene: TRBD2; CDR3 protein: ASSPAGTRGTHEQY
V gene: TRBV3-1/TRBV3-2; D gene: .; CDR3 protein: ASSLLERYNNEQF
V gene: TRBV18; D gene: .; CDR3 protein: ASSPILAAETQY
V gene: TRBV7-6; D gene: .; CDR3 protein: ASSPRVDGGYT
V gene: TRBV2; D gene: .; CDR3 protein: ASRRGGNTEAF
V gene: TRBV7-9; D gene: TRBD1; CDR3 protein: ASSLSTGERQF
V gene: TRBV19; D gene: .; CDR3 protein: ASSMTGTYEQY
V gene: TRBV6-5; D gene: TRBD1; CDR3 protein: ASKRQGGEKLF
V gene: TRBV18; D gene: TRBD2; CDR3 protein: ASSPRGTSGSKDTGELF
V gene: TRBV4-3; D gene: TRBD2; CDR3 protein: ASSQVVSGIYEQF
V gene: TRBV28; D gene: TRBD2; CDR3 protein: ASSLSKAGEGGDTQY
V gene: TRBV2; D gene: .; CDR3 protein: ASSPQGNTGELF
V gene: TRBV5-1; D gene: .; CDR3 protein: ASSLAPLGGGETQY
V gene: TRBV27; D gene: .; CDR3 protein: ASSFTPLGVNEQY
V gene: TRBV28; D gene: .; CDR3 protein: ASREQLASGANVLT
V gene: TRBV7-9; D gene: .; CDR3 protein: ASSSQGDQPQH
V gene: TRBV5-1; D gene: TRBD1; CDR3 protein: ASSPYGQGVQGEETQY
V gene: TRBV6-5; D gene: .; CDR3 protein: ASSYSTGFVNYGYT
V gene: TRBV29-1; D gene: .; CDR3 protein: SVAETTNEKLF
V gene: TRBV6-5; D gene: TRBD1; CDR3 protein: ATQGINYGYT
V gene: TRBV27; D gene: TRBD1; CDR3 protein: ASSLGGQVGSSYNSPLH
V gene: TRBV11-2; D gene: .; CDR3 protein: ASSLYDTQY
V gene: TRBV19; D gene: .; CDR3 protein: ASSAGIRYGYT
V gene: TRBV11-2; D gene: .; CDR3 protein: ASSLTSQETQY
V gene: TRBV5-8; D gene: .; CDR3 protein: ASSLGPWSSYNEQF
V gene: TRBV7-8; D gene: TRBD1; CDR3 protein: ASSRDRGHGELF
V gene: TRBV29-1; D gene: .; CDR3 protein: SVDNGFNTEAF
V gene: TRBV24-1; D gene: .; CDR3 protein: ATSSREVKYAGELF
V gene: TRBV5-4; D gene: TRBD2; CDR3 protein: ASSPLAGLYNEQF
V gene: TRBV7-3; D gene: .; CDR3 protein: ASSLTSGHTDTQY
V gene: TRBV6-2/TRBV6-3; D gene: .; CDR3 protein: ASSRQGNYGYT
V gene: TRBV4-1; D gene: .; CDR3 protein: ASSQVANEQY